This record concerns one T cell receptor (beta chain) sequence. Germline V gene lookup returns CDR1 SGHRS and CDR2 YFSETQ. V was trimmed by 0 bases and J by 4 bases, leaving 10 bases between them. The CDR3 extends over 15 amino acids. The sample originates from a study of shared clonotypes between healthy human individuals. Healthy adults negative for HIV, lacking recent acute infections or vaccinations, served as donors. Assay execution proceeded at the deep level. Produced via immunoSEQ multiplex PCR; TCRdb's table is partial and in-frame only. Among approximately 500,000 clones listed, approximately 78% were seen once.

Sequencing was carried out using PBMCs. The V gene is TRBV5-1, the J gene TRBJ2-2; a possible D gene is TRBD1 (5 bases). The origin of this receptor is a woman in her 40s in good health. Some clones in this sample may be carry-over from other donors' samples. The CDR3 DNA reads as TGCGCCAGCAGCTTGGGACAGACGGGCACCGGGGAGCTGTTTTTT. It specifies CASSLGQTGTGELFF. Using reference TRBV5-1 and TRBJ2-2 for the parts outside the CDR3, the full variable domain is KAGVTQTPRYLIKTRGQQVTLSCSPISGHRSVSWYQQTPGQGLQFLFEYFSETQRNKGNFPGRFSGRQFSNSRSEMNVSTLELGDSALYLCASSLGQTGTGELFFGEGSRLTVL.